What follows are 7 T cell receptor beta chains derived from one specimen sequenced in a study of blood T cell repertoires in COVID-19. The protocol was immunoSEQ multiplex PCR, while the TCRdb copy is restricted to in-frame clones and leaves out a portion. The top ten hold about 4.8% of the sample, which has some 220,000 clones, 75% to 85% seen once. The sample taken for sequencing was peripheral blood. These receptors were taken from a woman in her 70s with COVID-19, enrolled during active disease.

The gene calls are TRBV18 and TRBJ2-4; D is perhaps TRBD1 (6 bases). Per the germline V gene, CDR1 is KGHSH and CDR2 is LQKENI. This CDR3 has 15 amino acids. The V and J ends lost 2 bases and 8 bases respectively, with 16 bases between them. The CDR3 protein is CASSPSTGHDDIQYF. As DNA, the CDR3 is TGTGCCAGCTCACCATCCACAGGGCACGACGACATTCAGTACTTC. The entire variable domain, with the rest obtained from reference TRBV18 and TRBJ2-4, is as follows: NAGVMQNPRHLVRRRGQEARLRCSPMKGHSHVYWYRQLPEEGLKFMVYLQKENIIDESGMPKERFSAEFPKEGPSILRIQQVVRGDSAAYFCASSPSTGHDDIQYFGAGTRLSVL.

The rearrangement links TRBV11-3 to TRBJ2-2, with 8 bases lining up with TRBD1. Germline V gives CDR1 SGHNT, CDR2 YENEEA. Trimming removed 0 bases from V and 3 bases from J; junction bases left unmatched: 3. The CDR3 is 16 amino acids. CDR3 DNA sequence: TGTGCCAGCAGCTTAGATTACAGGGGGGACACCGGGGAGCTGTTTTTT. The encoded protein is CASSLDYRGDTGELFF.

The CDR3 sequence is CASRTQGNRQPQHF. The DNA of the CDR3 is TGTGCCAGTAGGACACAGGGGAACCGTCAGCCCCAGCATTTT. V gene TRBV19 combines with J gene TRBJ1-5; TRBD1 aligns across 7 bases. CDR1 is LNHDA and CDR2 is SQIVND in the germline V gene (reference sequence). Trimming took 6 bases from V and 6 from J; bases not matched to a gene: 8. The length of the CDR3 is 14 residues.

The J gene is TRBJ1-1, the V gene TRBV18; no definite D call. CDR1 and CDR2 from the germline V gene are KGHSH and LQKENI. V gave up 2 bases and J gave up 4 bases, with 14 bases separating them. The CDR3 is 15 residues long. CDR3 in amino acids: CASSPVESRGTEAFF. As DNA, the CDR3 is TGTGCCAGCTCACCAGTGGAATCGCGAGGCACTGAAGCTTTCTTT.

The chain recombines TRBV2 with TRBJ1-2, with a possible D match to TRBD1 (6 bases). This CDR3 is built from 15 residues. V was trimmed by 8 bases and J by 8 bases, leaving 24 bases between them. Germline V lookup: CDR1 SNHLY, CDR2 FYNNEI. The CDR3 is CASAPDGQPSRGYTF. The CDR3 coding sequence is TGTGCCAGCGCCCCCGATGGACAGCCATCGAGAGGCTACACCTTC. The variable domain in full, completed from reference TRBV2 and TRBJ1-2, reads EPEVTQTPSHQVTQMGQEVILRCVPISNHLYFYWYRQILGQKVEFLVSFYNNEISEKSEIFDDQFSVERPDGSNFTLKIRSTKLEDSAMYFCASAPDGQPSRGYTFGSGTRLTVV.

J is TRBJ2-6 and V is TRBV7-8, with TRBD1 as a possible D gene (5 bases). Germline assignment: CDR1 SGHVS and CDR2 FQNEAQ. Trimming removed 3 bases at V and 3 bases at J, with 6 bases between. This CDR3 spans 14 amino acids. The CDR3 loop reads CASSFRDGANVLTF. CDR3 nucleotide sequence: TGTGCCAGCAGCTTCAGGGATGGGGCCAACGTCCTGACTTTC.

In this sample, this clone turned up a few times. The rearrangement uses TRBV6-4 and TRBJ1-6; D unresolved. The CDR3 covers 16 residues. V lost 2 bases and J lost 0, with 8 bases in between. CDR1 and CDR2 from the germline V gene are MRHNA and SNTAGT. The CDR3 protein is CASSDDCSSYNSPLHF. CDR3 in DNA: TGTGCCAGCAGTGACGACTGTAGCTCCTATAATTCACCCCTCCACTTT.